This TCR beta chain originates from a study of a mutant IDH1 vaccine in newly diagnosed glioma. Overall study: Vaccine administration was initiated 4-6 weeks following radiotherapy alone, or with temozolomide cycles. Of treated patients, approximately 60% were men and roughly 40% women, averaging roughly 42 years. The therapy given earlier, which was standard therapy, consisted of radiotherapy, temozolomide, or both, and most of the patients received both.

Profiling relied on immunoSEQ multiplex PCR, and the TCRdb table lists in-frame clones only, not all of them. The repertoire holds 70,000 to 90,000 clones, with 75% to 85% as singletons. Germline values: CDR1 SGHTA, CDR2 FQGNSA. The CDR3 loop spans 16 amino acids. V shed 4 bases and J shed 11 bases, with 21 bases lying between them. Time point noted: week 23, last vaccination. Each dose delivered 300 ug of mutant IDH1 20-mer peptide subcutaneously with imiquimod. This clone appeared a single time. The target antigen is unknown. The rearrangement links TRBV7-2 to TRBJ1-6; a possible D gene is TRBD1 (5 bases). The material was PBMCs, obtained from a glioma patient whose treatment included an IDH1 peptide vaccine. This TCR was sampled from a man aged 30-40 years with glioma. Some clones in this sample may be carry-over from other donors' samples. The CDR3 here is CASSSRGRERGAPLHF. The CDR3, as DNA: TGTGCCAGCAGCTCTCGGGGGAGGGAGAGGGGTGCACCCCTCCACTTT.